This TCR beta chain appears in the sequencing data of a study of neoadjuvant anti-PD-1 for oral cavity cancer. General study points: Only three patients per response group were TCR-analyzed; validation needed.

Concerning this clone: The antigen is not known.

Sample time point: after neoadjuvant nivolumab, at surgical resection. PBMCs were not maintained or expanded in culture before analysis. Profiling relied on immunoSEQ multiplex PCR, and the TCRdb table lists in-frame clones only, not all of them. The sample has some 10,000 clones; 61% are singletons. Germline V gene lookup returns CDR1 SNHLY and CDR2 FYNNEI. The CDR3 has 14 residues. V lost 8 bases, J lost 3 bases, and 14 bases lay in between. Source: PBMCs, taken after nivolumab (anti-PD-1) treatment. The sequence derives from a person between 40 and 79 years old with oral cavity squamous cell carcinoma. J is TRBJ2-1 and V is TRBV2; TRBD2 is a possible D gene (6 bases). This CDR3 reads CASCRDWNYNEQFF. The CDR3 nucleotides read TGTGCCAGCTGCCGGGACTGGAACTACAATGAGCAGTTCTTC.